The 24 T cell receptor beta chains below come from one sample, sequenced in a study of regulatory T cells in long-lasting Graves disease. The authors built TCR beta libraries using iRepertoire HTBI primers and Arm-PCR of CDR3 regions. TCRdb used MiXCR to reprocess the multiplex PCR reads, holding one entry per CDR3 protein. Here the sample spans 500,000 or so distinct CDR3 sequences, 14% being singletons. Sample time point: newly diagnosed GD, antithyroid drugs for less than 3 months. PBMC-derived RNA was used for the TCR library. This sample also belongs to another study, concerning T cells in Graves' hyperthyroidism and ophthalmopathy.

This material consisted of peripheral blood mononuclear cells (PBMCs), taken at new diagnosis, from a patient treated with antithyroid drugs. The receptors stem from a woman aged 50 to 65 with Graves disease.

The gene calls are TRBV7-9 and TRBJ2-1; TRBD2 aligns across 9 bases. CDR1 SEHNR and CDR2 FQNEAQ come from the germline V gene (reference sequence). With 5 bases clipped from V and 8 bases from J, the junction kept 13 bases outside the gene matches. This CDR3 has 16 amino acids. DNA of the CDR3: TGTGCCAGCAGCCCAAGGTGGGAGCGGGAGGACGATGAGCAGTTCTTC. This encodes CASSPRWEREDDEQFF.

The gene calls are TRBV10-1 and TRBJ2-1; a weak D match, TRBD2 (6 bases). This CDR3 spans 13 amino acids. V lost 4 bases, J lost 5 bases, and 9 bases lay in between. Germline values: CDR1 WNHNN, CDR2 SYGVQD (reference sequence). In DNA form, the CDR3 reads TGCGCCAGCAGTGTTTTAGCGGACAATGAGCAGTTCTTC. Translating it yields CASSVLADNEQFF.

This clonotype was detected a few times. V is TRBV3-1 and J is TRBJ1-2; D may be TRBD1 (6 bases). The V gene lost 4 bases and the J gene lost 9 bases, with 18 bases spanning the gap. Germline lookup yields CDR1 LGHDT and CDR2 YNNKEL (reference sequence). The length of the CDR3 is 14 residues. The CDR3 sequence: CASSPPGGFRRYTF. The CDR3 nucleotides read TGTGCCAGCAGCCCCCCCGGGGGCTTTCGTCGCTACACCTTC.

At least ten counts were recorded for this clonotype. The genes are TRBV3-1 and TRBJ1-4; tentative D call: TRBD1 (6 bases). Germline CDR1 LGHDT, CDR2 YNNKEL (reference sequence). The V gene lost 6 bases and the J gene lost 3 bases, with 11 bases spanning the gap. The CDR3 runs 14 residues. The CDR3 sequence is CASSPGTSNEKLFF. The CDR3 DNA reads TGTGCCAGCAGTCCCGGGACATCTAATGAAAAACTGTTTTTT.

This clonotype showed up just a few times. The junction does not match germline at one end; this may be a read error. CDR3 in DNA: TGTGCCTGGATGATGGGTGGCACTGAAGCTTCCTTT. It codes for CAWMMGGTEASF. The chain employs TRBV30 and TRBJ1-1; D unclear. CDR3 size: 12 residues. Germline CDR1 and CDR2: GTSNPN and SVGIG (reference sequence).

The sample holds many counts of this clonotype. The CDR3, as DNA: TGTGCCTGGAGTGTCGCCCTAGCGGGACACAATGAGCAGTTCTTC. Its protein is CAWSVALAGHNEQFF. J is TRBJ2-1 and V is TRBV30, with 9 bases that match TRBD2. The CDR3 length is 15 residues. Trimming at V came to 0 bases and at J to 5 bases, leaving 5 bases not matched to a gene. The V gene's germline CDR1 is GTSNPN and CDR2 SVGIG (reference sequence).

This clonotype was found many times. The chain carries TRBV10-3 and TRBJ2-1, with a weak D call TRBD2 (6 bases). CDR1 ENHRY and CDR2 SYGVKD come from the germline V gene. V shed 10 bases and J shed 0 bases, with 13 bases lying between them. The CDR3 is made up of 14 amino acids. The CDR3 DNA sequence: TGTGCCACCCGACTAGATACCTCCTACAATGAGCAGTTCTTC. Translated: CATRLDTSYNEQFF.

This clonotype was seen many times. The chain is built from TRBV5-1 and TRBJ2-1; TRBD2 matches at 7 bases. With 5 bases clipped from V and 0 bases from J, the junction kept 5 bases outside the gene matches. CDR3 length: 15 amino acids. Germline-derived CDR1 and CDR2 are SGHRS and YFSETQ. The CDR3 nucleotides are TGCGCCAGCAGAACTAGCGCGAGCTCCTACAATGAGCAGTTCTTC. Translated, it gives CASRTSASSYNEQFF.

The chain is built from TRBV7-2 and TRBJ1-3; 7 positions agree with TRBD1. The ends lost 2 bases at V and 2 bases at J; junction bases unmatched: 3. The CDR3 runs 15 residues. Germline V lookup: CDR1 SGHTA, CDR2 FQGNSA. The CDR3 DNA is TGTGCCAGCAGCTTATCAGGGGGTCCTGGAAACACCATATATTTT. It encodes CASSLSGGPGNTIYF.

This clonotype was found many times. The chain has TRBV20-1 and TRBJ2-7; possible D gene TRBD2, 5 bases. Germline assignment: CDR1 DFQATT and CDR2 SNEGSKA (reference sequence). This CDR3 has 15 amino acids. V lost 5 bases and J lost 3, with 20 bases in between. The CDR3 coding sequence is TGCAGTGCTTTCAAACCGGGATACGTGAACTACGAGCAGTACTTC. It translates to CSAFKPGYVNYEQYF.

This clonotype was seen only a few times. The chain links TRBV10-3 to TRBJ1-5; D is uncertain. Looked up from germline, CDR1 is ENHRY and CDR2 is SYGVKD. Trimming left V 6 bases short and J 3 bases short, with 15 bases between. This CDR3 spans 15 amino acids. The CDR3 reads CAIRGSEGSNQPQHF. The CDR3 DNA reads TGTGCCATCAGGGGCTCGGAGGGATCCAATCAGCCCCAGCATTTT.

This clonotype was recorded a few times. The chain joins TRBV2 to TRBJ2-3, with D unresolved. CDR3 size: 16 residues. Trimming took 6 bases from V and 1 from J, leaving 17 bases between them. CDR1 is SNHLY and CDR2 is FYNNEI in the germline V gene. Here the CDR3 DNA reads TGTGCCAGCAGCGCCCCCTCACCTTACGGCACAGATACGCAGTATTTT. It is translated as CASSAPSPYGTDTQYF.

At least ten counts were recorded for this clonotype. This chain joins TRBV20-1 and TRBJ2-2; D gene unclear. Trimming pared 6 bases from V and 6 bases from J, leaving 11 bases between. Per the germline V gene, CDR1 is DFQATT and CDR2 is SNEGSKA (reference sequence). The CDR3 runs to 12 residues. CDR3 DNA: TGCAGTGCAGCCGGTACCCCCGGGGAGCTGTTTTTT. This sequence encodes CSAAGTPGELFF.

This clonotype was recorded many times. The chain joins TRBV7-9 to TRBJ1-1; D is perhaps TRBD1 (5 bases). CDR1 SEHNR and CDR2 FQNEAQ come from the germline V gene (reference sequence). With 5 bases removed from V and 1 base from J, the gap between germline ends came to 8 bases. The CDR3 has 13 amino acids. The CDR3 bases are TGTGCCAGCAGCGTCGACAGGAACACTGAAGCTTTCTTT. Residues: CASSVDRNTEAFF.

This clonotype was recorded at least ten times. This chain joins TRBV11-2 and TRBJ2-5; 12 positions match TRBD2. Trimming at V came to 6 bases and at J to 4 bases, leaving 3 bases not matched to a gene. CDR1 is SGHAT, CDR2 FQNNGV, per germline. This CDR3 has 14 amino acids. This CDR3 reads CASSPSGRGETQYF. The CDR3 DNA is TGTGCCAGCAGTCCTAGCGGGAGGGGAGAGACCCAGTACTTC.

Of note for this clonotype: This could be a read error, since a much larger clone is one nucleotide away. CDR3 region: CASSPPRGSTDTQYF. As DNA, the CDR3 is TGCGCCAGCAGCCCACCCAGGGGTAGCACAGATACGCAGTATTTT. The chain is built from TRBV11-2 and TRBJ2-3, with a tentative D call TRBD1 (6 bases). The germline gives CDR1 SGHAT, CDR2 FQNNGV. The CDR3 is made up of 15 amino acids.

In this sample, this clonotype turned up many times. V usage is TRBV10-3 and J usage is TRBJ1-4; weak D call: TRBD1 (6 bases). Germline lookup yields CDR1 ENHRY and CDR2 SYGVKD. The CDR3 spans 14 residues. V was clipped by 3 bases and J by 5 bases, with 10 bases between them. The DNA of the CDR3 is TGTGCCATCAGTGATCAGGGGATGAATGAAAAACTGTTTTTT. It specifies CAISDQGMNEKLFF.

About this clonotype itself: One junction end does not reproduce the germline sequence, and a read error may be involved. The J gene is TRBJ2-3, the V gene TRBV4-1; D possibly corresponds to TRBD2 (6 bases). The CDR3 has 16 residues. Per germline, CDR1 MGHRA and CDR2 YSYEKL. The DNA of the CDR3 is TGCGCCAGCAGCGAAGAAGGAGGGAGTATCACAGATACGCAGTATTTT. Protein product: CASSEEGGSITDTQYF.

As for this clonotype: Possible read error: a much larger clone is one base away. V and J are TRBV7-9 and TRBJ2-5; 10 bases agree with TRBD2. Germline CDR1 is SEHNR and CDR2 is FQNEAQ (reference sequence). V lost 5 bases, J lost 11 bases, and 26 bases stayed unmatched. The CDR3 consists of 19 residues. The CDR3 nucleotides are TGTGCCAGCAGCAGAAGACAGGGGATCTTGCTAGCGGGAGATAATGAGCAGTACTTC. Protein sequence: CASSRRQGILLAGDNEQYF.

CDR3 DNA: TGTGCCAGCAGCTACCCAGATACGCAGTATTTT. Amino acids: CASSYPDTQYF. The rearrangement uses TRBV5-8 and TRBJ2-3; D gene uncertain. Trimming removed 3 bases at V and 4 bases at J, with 3 bases between. The germline V gene has CDR1 SGHTS and CDR2 YDEGEE. The CDR3 contains 11 residues.

This clonotype showed up many times. The genes are TRBV10-3 and TRBJ2-2, with a tentative D call TRBD1 (6 bases). The CDR3 loop spans 16 amino acids. Looked up from germline, CDR1 is ENHRY and CDR2 is SYGVKD. The ends were cut back, 10 bases at V and 0 bases at J, with 18 bases in the middle. DNA for the CDR3: TGTGCCACCAAAGGGCAGGGGCCAACGAACACCGGGGAGCTGTTTTTT. Translating it yields CATKGQGPTNTGELFF.

This clonotype was counted ten times or more. This chain connects TRBV3-1 to TRBJ1-6; D ambiguous. This CDR3 is 14 amino acids long. Trimming took 4 bases from V and 7 from J, leaving 11 bases between them. Germline V gives CDR1 LGHDT, CDR2 YNNKEL (reference sequence). CDR3: CASSRTVENSPLHF. CDR3 in DNA: TGTGCCAGCAGCCGAACGGTCGAAAATTCACCCCTCCACTTT. The entire variable domain, with the rest obtained from reference TRBV3-1 and TRBJ1-6, is as follows: DTAVSQTPKYLVTQMGNDKSIKCEQNLGHDTMYWYKQDSKKFLKIMFSYNNKELIINETVPNRFSPKSPDKAHLNLHINSLELGDSAVYFCASSRTVENSPLHFGNGTRLTVT.

A few counts support this clonotype. Since the CDR3 does not end with the conserved phenylalanine or tryptophan, this likely comes from a read error. V usage is TRBV27 and J usage is TRBJ2-1; no definite D call. The CDR3 is made up of 14 amino acids. Between the trimmed V and J ends, which lost 6 bases and 5 bases, there was a span of 14 bases. Germline CDR1 is MNHEY and CDR2 is SMNVEV (reference sequence). The CDR3 loop is CASRSPPRNNEQFL. The CDR3 nucleotides are TGTGCCAGCAGATCACCGCCTAGAAACAATGAGCAGTTCCTC.

This clonotype appeared many times. V gene TRBV12-3 or TRBV12-4 combines with J gene TRBJ2-3, with D perhaps matching TRBD1 (6 bases). Trimming took off 5 bases at V and 6 bases at J, with 18 bases between the two ends. This CDR3 has 15 amino acids. CDR3 sequence (DNA): TGTGCCAGCAGTAAGGACAGAGGCGCATCCGATACGCAGTATTTT. Translating gives CASSKDRGASDTQYF.